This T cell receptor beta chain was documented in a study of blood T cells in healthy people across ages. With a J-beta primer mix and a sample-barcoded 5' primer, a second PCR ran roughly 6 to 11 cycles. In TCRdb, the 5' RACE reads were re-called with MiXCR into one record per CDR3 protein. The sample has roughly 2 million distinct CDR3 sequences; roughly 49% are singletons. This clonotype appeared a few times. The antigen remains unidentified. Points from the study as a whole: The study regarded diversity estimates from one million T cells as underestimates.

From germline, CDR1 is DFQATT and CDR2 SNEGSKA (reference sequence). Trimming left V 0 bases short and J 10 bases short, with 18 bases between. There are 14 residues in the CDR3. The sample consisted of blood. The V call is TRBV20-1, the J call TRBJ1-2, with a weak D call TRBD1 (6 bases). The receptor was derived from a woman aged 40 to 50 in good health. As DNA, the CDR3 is TGCAGTGCTAGAGATAGGACAGCATCCGGCCCCTACACCTTC. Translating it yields CSARDRTASGPYTF.